The 23 T cell receptor beta chains presented below share a single source sample, sequenced in a study of blood T cell repertoires in COVID-19. Produced via immunoSEQ multiplex PCR; TCRdb's table is partial and in-frame only. The sample lists some 360,000 clones, approximately 90% occurring once. Sequencing was done on a sample of peripheral blood. Receptors were obtained from a woman aged 60-70 years with COVID-19, enrolled during active disease.

The gene calls are TRBV27 and TRBJ1-4; TRBD1 agrees at 7 bases. This CDR3 is 15 amino acids long. V lost 5 bases, J lost 0 bases, and 3 bases stayed unmatched. Germline CDR1 is MNHEY and CDR2 is SMNVEV (reference sequence). The CDR3, as DNA: TGTGCCAGCAGTAACAGGGGCGCAACTAATGAAAAACTGTTTTTT. Translating gives CASSNRGATNEKLFF.

V is TRBV6-5 and J is TRBJ1-1; 9 bases match TRBD1. The CDR3 loop spans 12 amino acids. The germline V gene encodes CDR1 MNHEY and CDR2 SVGAGI. The V gene end was trimmed by 7 bases and the J gene end by 8 bases; junction bases not matched to a gene: 5. CDR3 sequence: CASTYRGLEAFF. The CDR3 DNA follows: TGTGCCAGCACCTACAGGGGGCTGGAAGCTTTCTTT.

The chain recombines TRBV18 with TRBJ1-5; D remains unclear. The CDR3 loop spans 14 amino acids. In germline, CDR1 is KGHSH, CDR2 LQKENI. Deletions cut 3 bases from V and 5 bases from J, with 11 bases between. The CDR3 DNA reads as TGTGCCAGCTCACCTCAGCGGATTGATCAGCCCCAGCATTTT. It encodes CASSPQRIDQPQHF.

The rearrangement uses TRBV5-4 and TRBJ2-3; a possible D gene is TRBD1 (5 bases). The CDR3 is made up of 14 amino acids. The germline V and J ends were trimmed by 4 bases and 0 bases, with 9 bases remaining between them. CDR1 is SGHNT and CDR2 is YYREEE in the germline V gene (reference sequence). The CDR3 DNA follows: TGTGCCAGCAGCCTTGACAGTAGCACAGATACGCAGTATTTT. Its translation is CASSLDSSTDTQYF.

The V call is TRBV4-1, the J call TRBJ1-2; perhaps TRBD1 as D (5 bases). The CDR3 spans 15 residues. Germline CDR1 MGHRA, CDR2 YSYEKL. V dropped 0 bases and J dropped 8 bases, with 16 bases sitting between them. Written as DNA, the CDR3 is TGCGCCAGCAGCCAAGATGGGCGCAGGGCCAACGGCTACACCTTC. Its translation is CASSQDGRRANGYTF.

This clone was picked up one time. The rearrangement joins TRBV10-3 to TRBJ2-2, with 7 bases that match TRBD2. CDR1 is ENHRY and CDR2 is SYGVKD in the germline V gene. The CDR3 contains 14 residues. The junction had 10 bases not matched to a gene; V was cut back by 10 bases and J by 5 bases. CDR3 amino acids: CATYTGGETGELFF. CDR3 sequence (DNA): TGTGCCACCTACACGGGAGGAGAAACCGGGGAGCTGTTTTTT.

Concerning this clone: Additional DNA sequences in this sample encode the identical CDR3. The chain joins TRBV18 to TRBJ1-5; D uncertain. This CDR3 has 13 residues. Germline CDR1 KGHSH, CDR2 LQKENI. The V and J ends lost 2 bases and 4 bases respectively, with 6 bases between them. The CDR3 DNA is TGTGCCAGCTCACCAACAGTAAATCAGCCCCAGCATTTT. The encoded protein is CASSPTVNQPQHF.

The gene calls are TRBV3-1 (or the pseudogene TRBV3-2) and TRBJ1-1; D gene uncertain. The CDR3 length is 15 residues. Germline V gene sequence: CDR1 LGHDT, CDR2 YNNKEL (reference sequence). The germline V and J ends were trimmed by 3 bases and 1 base, with 12 bases remaining between them. The CDR3 nucleotides read TGTGCCAGCAGCCAGCGTCAGACGGGGAACACTGAAGCTTTCTTT. Translating gives CASSQRQTGNTEAFF.

V usage is TRBV5-1 and J usage is TRBJ2-1; weak D call: TRBD1 (6 bases). Germline CDR1 is SGHRS and CDR2 is YFSETQ. The CDR3 loop spans 12 amino acids. The germline V and J ends were trimmed by 4 bases and 8 bases, with 10 bases remaining between them. Here the CDR3 reads CASSPEGDEQFF. In DNA form, the CDR3 reads TGCGCCAGCAGCCCCGAGGGGGATGAGCAGTTCTTC.

The V gene is TRBV12-3 or TRBV12-4, the J gene TRBJ1-2; 7 bases are shared with TRBD1. There are 13 residues in the CDR3. V dropped 5 bases and J dropped 5; count of bases not matched to a gene: 5. CDR3 coding DNA: TGTGCCAGCAGTCCCGGGACAGAATATGGCTACACCTTC. Translated: CASSPGTEYGYTF.

This chain connects TRBV27 to TRBJ1-4; D is unclear. From germline, CDR1 is MNHEY and CDR2 SMNVEV (reference sequence). The CDR3 covers 14 residues. The germline V and J ends were trimmed by 3 bases and 8 bases, with 13 bases remaining between them. CDR3 sequence reads: CASSFRAGGEKLFF. The CDR3 nucleotides are TGTGCCAGCAGTTTTCGGGCAGGAGGAGAAAAACTGTTTTTT.

The V and J genes are TRBV5-1 and TRBJ1-1; TRBD1 might be the D (5 bases). CDR1 and CDR2 (germline): SGHRS, YFSETQ. This CDR3 is built from 15 residues. With 0 bases removed from V and 2 bases from J, the gap between germline ends came to 11 bases. The CDR3 region has the DNA TGCGCCAGCAGCTTGGGCCATGACAGCAACACTGAAGCTTTCTTT. This translates into CASSLGHDSNTEAFF.

This clone has just one count. The chain uses TRBV28 and TRBJ2-7; 10 bases line up with TRBD1. The germline CDR1 and CDR2 sequences are MDHEN and SYDVKM. V was pared by 2 bases and J by 4 bases, with 2 bases of the junction left unmatched. The CDR3 spans 14 residues. As DNA, the CDR3 is TGTGCCAGCAGTTTAGCGGGACAGGGGTACGAGCAGTACTTC. Amino acid sequence: CASSLAGQGYEQYF.

This rearrangement joins TRBV11-2 to TRBJ1-1; D is unresolved. Germline CDR1 is SGHAT and CDR2 is FQNNGV. The CDR3 extends over 14 amino acids. Trimming left V 4 bases short and J 1 base short, with 10 bases between. The DNA for the CDR3 is TGTGCCAGCAGCTCACGGGTAGGGAACACTGAAGCTTTCTTT. The encoded protein is CASSSRVGNTEAFF.

To note about this clone: At one end, the junction sequence differs from germline, possibly due to a read error. The V gene is TRBV7-9, the J gene TRBJ1-4, with a weak D call TRBD1 (6 bases). The germline V gene has CDR1 SEHNR and CDR2 FQNEAQ (reference sequence). CDR3 length equals 15 residues. The CDR3 protein is CASSPGGHLNENLFF. DNA of the CDR3: TGTGCCAGCAGCCCTGGGGGACACCTTAATGAAAATCTGTTTTTT.

The chain employs TRBV27 and TRBJ2-2; 8 bases agree with TRBD2. The germline CDR1 and CDR2 sequences are MNHEY and SMNVEV (reference sequence). Germline trimming cut 3 bases from V and 6 bases from J; bases unmatched to any gene: 9. The CDR3 covers 16 residues. CDR3 DNA: TGTGCCAGCAGTTTCCGACTTTCGGGGGGGGCCGGGGAGCTGTTTTTT. This sequence encodes CASSFRLSGGAGELFF.

The V gene is TRBV7-7, the J gene TRBJ2-4; TRBD2 matches at 7 bases. The junction had 2 bases not matched to a gene; V was cut back by 1 base and J by 8 bases. The CDR3 is made up of 13 amino acids. The germline V gene encodes CDR1 SSHAT and CDR2 FNYEAQ (reference sequence). The CDR3 sequence is CASSLGLADIQYF. CDR3 DNA sequence: TGTGCCAGCAGCTTAGGGCTAGCGGACATTCAGTACTTC.

The chain combines TRBV2 with TRBJ2-3, with TRBD1 matching over 8 bases. CDR1 is SNHLY, CDR2 FYNNEI, per germline. With 6 bases clipped from V and 0 bases from J, the junction kept 5 bases outside the gene matches. CDR3 length equals 15 residues. The DNA for the CDR3 is TGTGCCAGCAGGCCGACAGGGGCTAGCACAGATACGCAGTATTTT. This translates into CASRPTGASTDTQYF.

This chain connects TRBV7-3 to TRBJ2-1; no firm D call. There are 15 residues in the CDR3. V was trimmed by 5 bases and J by 0 bases, leaving 11 bases between them. Germline CDR1 is SGHTA and CDR2 is FQGTGA. As DNA, the CDR3 is TGTGCCAGCAGCGTGGTCATTAGCTCCTACAATGAGCAGTTCTTC. It encodes CASSVVISSYNEQFF.

This clone was seen once. This chain uses TRBV29-1 with TRBJ1-1; the match to TRBD1 covers 7 bases. This CDR3 is built from 15 residues. Trimming cost V 3 bases and J 1 base; bases outside gene matches: 8. In germline, CDR1 is SQVTM, CDR2 ANQGSEA. This CDR3 reads CSVEDPGQTNTEAFF. CDR3 in DNA: TGCAGCGTTGAGGACCCGGGACAGACGAACACTGAAGCTTTCTTT.

The J gene is TRBJ1-5, the V gene TRBV28; 7 nucleotides align to TRBD1. The CDR3 consists of 13 residues. V shed 10 bases and J 1 base; nucleotides not matched to a gene: 4. Germline V gene lookup returns CDR1 MDHEN and CDR2 SYDVKM. The CDR3 sequence: CATNRGSNQPQHF. DNA for the CDR3: TGTGCCACTAACAGGGGAAGCAATCAGCCCCAGCATTTT.

The chain has TRBV9 and TRBJ2-2, with D possibly TRBD2 on 5 matching bases. V was pared by 4 bases and J by 1 base, with 11 bases between. The CDR3 loop spans 15 amino acids. CDR1 is SGDLS, CDR2 YYNGEE, per germline. Here the CDR3 DNA reads TGTGCCAGCAGCAACATCCGGGGGAACACCGGGGAGCTGTTTTTT. As protein: CASSNIRGNTGELFF.

The chain combines TRBV5-1 with TRBJ2-6; no clear D. Trimming took off 4 bases at V and 2 bases at J, with 13 bases between the two ends. This CDR3 spans 16 amino acids. The germline V gene encodes CDR1 SGHRS and CDR2 YFSETQ. For the CDR3, the DNA is TGCGCCAGCAGCGCTTTCCAGGCCGCTGGGGCCAACGTCCTGACTTTC. Its protein product is CASSAFQAAGANVLTF.